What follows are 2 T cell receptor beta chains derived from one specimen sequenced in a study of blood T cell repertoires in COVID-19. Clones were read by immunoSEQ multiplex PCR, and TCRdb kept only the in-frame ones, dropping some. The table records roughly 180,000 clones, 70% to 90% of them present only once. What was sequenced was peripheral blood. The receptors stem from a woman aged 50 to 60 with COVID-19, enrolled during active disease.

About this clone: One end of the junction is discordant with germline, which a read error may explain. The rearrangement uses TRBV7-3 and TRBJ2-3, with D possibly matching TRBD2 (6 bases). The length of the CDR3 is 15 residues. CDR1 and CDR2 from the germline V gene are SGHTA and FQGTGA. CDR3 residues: CASSLTSLRTDTQYF. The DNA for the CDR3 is TGTGCCAGCAGCCTAACTAGCCTAAGGACAGATACGCAGTATTTT. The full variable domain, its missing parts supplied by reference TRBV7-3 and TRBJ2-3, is GAGVSQTPSNKVTEKGKYVELRCDPISGHTALYWYRQSLGQGPEFLIYFQGTGAADDSGLPNDRFFAVRPEGSVSTLKIQRTERGDSAVYLCASSLTSLRTDTQYFGPGTRLTVL.

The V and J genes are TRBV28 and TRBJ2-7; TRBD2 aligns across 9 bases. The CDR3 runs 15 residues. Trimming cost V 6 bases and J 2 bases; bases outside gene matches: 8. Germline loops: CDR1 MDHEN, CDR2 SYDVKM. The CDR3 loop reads CASSIGLASAYEQYF. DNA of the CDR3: TGTGCCAGCAGCATCGGACTAGCGTCCGCCTACGAGCAGTACTTC.